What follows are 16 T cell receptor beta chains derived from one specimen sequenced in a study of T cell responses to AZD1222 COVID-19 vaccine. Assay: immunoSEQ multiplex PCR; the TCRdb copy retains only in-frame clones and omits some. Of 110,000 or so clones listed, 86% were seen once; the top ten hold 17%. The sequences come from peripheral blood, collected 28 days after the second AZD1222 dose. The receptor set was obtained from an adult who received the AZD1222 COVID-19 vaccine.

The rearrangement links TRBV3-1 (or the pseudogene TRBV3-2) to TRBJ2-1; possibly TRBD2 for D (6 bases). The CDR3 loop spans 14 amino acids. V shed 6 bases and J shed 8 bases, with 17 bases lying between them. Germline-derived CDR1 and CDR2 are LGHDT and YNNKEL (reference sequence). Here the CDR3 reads CASRPRLGGDEQFF. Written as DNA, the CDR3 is TGTGCCAGCAGGCCCAGACTAGGAGGGGATGAGCAGTTCTTC.

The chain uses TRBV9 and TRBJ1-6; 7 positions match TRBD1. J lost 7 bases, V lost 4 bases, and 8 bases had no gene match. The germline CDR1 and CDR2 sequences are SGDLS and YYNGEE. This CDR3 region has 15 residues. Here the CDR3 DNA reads TGTGCCAGCAGCTCCCACGGGACAGAGAATTCACCCCTCCACTTT. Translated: CASSSHGTENSPLHF.

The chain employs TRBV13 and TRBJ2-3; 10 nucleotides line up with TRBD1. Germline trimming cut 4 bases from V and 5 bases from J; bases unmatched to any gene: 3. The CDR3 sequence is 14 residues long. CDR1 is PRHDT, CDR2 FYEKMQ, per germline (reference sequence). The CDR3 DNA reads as TGTGCCAGCAGCTCGGGACAGGGGATAGATACGCAGTATTTT. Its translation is CASSSGQGIDTQYF.

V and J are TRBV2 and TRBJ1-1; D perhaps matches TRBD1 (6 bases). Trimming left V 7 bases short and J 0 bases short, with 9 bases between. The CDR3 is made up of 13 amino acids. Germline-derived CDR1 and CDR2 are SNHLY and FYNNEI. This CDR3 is CASIRQVNTEAFF. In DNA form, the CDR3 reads TGTGCCAGCATAAGACAGGTGAACACTGAAGCTTTCTTT.

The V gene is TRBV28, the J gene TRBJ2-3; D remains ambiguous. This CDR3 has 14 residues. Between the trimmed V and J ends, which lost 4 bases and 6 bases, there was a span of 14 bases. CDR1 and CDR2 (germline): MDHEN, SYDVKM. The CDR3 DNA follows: TGTGCCAGCAGTTCCGGGCCATCCCCGGATACGCAGTATTTT. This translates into CASSSGPSPDTQYF.

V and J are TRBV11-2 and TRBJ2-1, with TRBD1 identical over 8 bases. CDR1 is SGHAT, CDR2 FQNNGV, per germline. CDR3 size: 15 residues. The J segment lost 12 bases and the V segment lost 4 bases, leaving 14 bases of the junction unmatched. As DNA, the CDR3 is TGTGCCAGCAGCTCCGGGACAGGAACTTCGACGGGGCAGTTCTTC. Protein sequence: CASSSGTGTSTGQFF.

Here the CDR3 reads CASSSGLAGVNEQFF. CDR3 coding DNA: TGCGCCAGCAGCTCGGGACTAGCGGGAGTTAATGAGCAGTTCTTC. The rearrangement links TRBV5-1 to TRBJ2-1, with 14 nucleotides matching TRBD2. Germline V gene data show CDR1 as SGHRS and CDR2 as YFSETQ. The CDR3 extends over 15 amino acids. V was pared by 3 bases and J by 7 bases, with 3 bases of the junction left unmatched. Full variable domain (missing parts from reference TRBV5-1 and TRBJ2-1): KAGVTQTPRYLIKTRGQQVTLSCSPISGHRSVSWYQQTPGQGLQFLFEYFSETQRNKGNFPGRFSGRQFSNSRSEMNVSTLELGDSALYLCASSSGLAGVNEQFFGPGTRLTVL.

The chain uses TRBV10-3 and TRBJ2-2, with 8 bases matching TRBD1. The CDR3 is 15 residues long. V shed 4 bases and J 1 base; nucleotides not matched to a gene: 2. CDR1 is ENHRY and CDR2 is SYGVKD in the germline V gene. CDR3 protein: CAISAGTGNTGELFF. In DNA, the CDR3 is TGTGCCATCAGTGCCGGGACAGGGAACACCGGGGAGCTGTTTTTT.

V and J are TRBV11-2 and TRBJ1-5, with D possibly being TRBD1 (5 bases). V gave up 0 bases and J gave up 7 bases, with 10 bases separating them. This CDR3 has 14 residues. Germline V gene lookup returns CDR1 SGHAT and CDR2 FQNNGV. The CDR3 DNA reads TGTGCCAGCAGCTTAGATACAGGATACCAGCCCCAGCATTTT. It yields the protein CASSLDTGYQPQHF. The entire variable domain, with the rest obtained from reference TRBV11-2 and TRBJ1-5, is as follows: EAGVAQSPRYKIIEKRQSVAFWCNPISGHATLYWYQQILGQGPKLLIQFQNNGVVDDSQLPKDRFSAERLKGVDSTLKIQPAKLEDSAVYLCASSLDTGYQPQHFGDGTRLSIL.

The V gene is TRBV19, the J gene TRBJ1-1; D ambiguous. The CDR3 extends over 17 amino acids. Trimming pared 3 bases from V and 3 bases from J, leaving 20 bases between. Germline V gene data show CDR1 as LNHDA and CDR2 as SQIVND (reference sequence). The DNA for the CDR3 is TGTGCCAGTAGTATGATAATGACGGCCAGGTGGGACACTGAAGCTTTCTTT. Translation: CASSMIMTARWDTEAFF.

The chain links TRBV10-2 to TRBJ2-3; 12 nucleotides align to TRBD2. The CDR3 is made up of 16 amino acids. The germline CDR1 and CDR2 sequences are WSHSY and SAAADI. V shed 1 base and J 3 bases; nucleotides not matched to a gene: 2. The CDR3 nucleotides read TGCGCCAGCAGTGAGTTGACTAGCGGGGGAACAGATACGCAGTATTTT. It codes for CASSELTSGGTDTQYF.

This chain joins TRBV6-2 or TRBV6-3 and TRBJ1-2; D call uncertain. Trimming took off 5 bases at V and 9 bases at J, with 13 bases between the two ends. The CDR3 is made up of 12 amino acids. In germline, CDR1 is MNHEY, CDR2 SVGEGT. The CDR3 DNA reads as TGTGCCAGCAGTACCGGGGAGGGAAGCTACACCTTC. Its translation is CASSTGEGSYTF.

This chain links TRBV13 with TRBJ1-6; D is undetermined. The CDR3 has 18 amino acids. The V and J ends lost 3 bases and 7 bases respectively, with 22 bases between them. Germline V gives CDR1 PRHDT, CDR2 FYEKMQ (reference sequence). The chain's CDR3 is CASSLGSYGGFGNSPLHF. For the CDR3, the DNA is TGTGCCAGCAGCTTGGGATCTTATGGAGGGTTCGGAAATTCACCCCTCCACTTT.

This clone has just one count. The CDR3 loop reads CASSSGTTIQETQYF. CDR3 sequence (DNA): TGTGCCAGCAGCTCCGGGACTACTATACAAGAGACCCAGTACTTC. The rearrangement uses TRBV5-4 and TRBJ2-5; 7 bases agree with TRBD2. With 3 bases clipped from V and 2 bases from J, the junction kept 7 bases outside the gene matches. Germline lookup yields CDR1 SGHNT and CDR2 YYREEE (reference sequence). The CDR3 is 15 amino acids. Full variable domain (rest looked up from reference TRBV5-4 and TRBJ2-5): ETGVTQSPTHLIKTRGQQVTLRCSSQSGHNTVSWYQQALGQGPQFIFQYYREEENGRGNFPPRFSGLQFPNYSSELNVNALELDDSALYLCASSSGTTIQETQYFGPGTRLLVL.

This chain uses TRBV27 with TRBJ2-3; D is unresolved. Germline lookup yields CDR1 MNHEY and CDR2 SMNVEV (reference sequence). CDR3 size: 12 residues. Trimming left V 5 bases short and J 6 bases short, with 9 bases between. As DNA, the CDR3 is TGTGCCAGCAGTCCCGGTCGCGATACGCAGTATTTT. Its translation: CASSPGRDTQYF.

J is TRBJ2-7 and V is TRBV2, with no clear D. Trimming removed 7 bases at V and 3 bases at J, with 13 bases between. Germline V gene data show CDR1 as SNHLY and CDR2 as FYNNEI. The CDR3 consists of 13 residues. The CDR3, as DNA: TGTGCCAGCAATCAGGACCGACGCTACGAGCAGTACTTC. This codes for CASNQDRRYEQYF.